Presented here are 31 T cell receptor beta chains from one specimen sequenced in a study of naive and memory T cell subsets. An equimolar mix of two oligonucleotides served as the beta constant-region primer for TRBC1 and TRBC2. MiXCR, applied by TCRdb to the UMI-ligation and nested PCR reads, yields one record per CDR3 protein. The sample carries around 40,000 distinct CDR3 sequences, roughly 14% recorded once. Sequencing input: effector memory CD4+ T cells from blood. Subset indicated: effector memory, CD45RA- CD27-. These receptors originate from a human donor in good health.

This clonotype has a handful of counts. This rearrangement joins TRBV7-9 to TRBJ2-5, with TRBD1 as a possible D gene (5 bases). The CDR3 runs to 13 residues. V was pared by 3 bases and J by 3 bases, with 8 bases between. Germline CDR1 reads SEHNR; CDR2 reads FQNEAQ (reference sequence). The CDR3 region has the DNA TGTGCCAGCAGCTTCTCCAGGGAAGAGACCCAGTACTTC. Protein: CASSFSREETQYF.

This clonotype was detected a few times. The V gene is TRBV7-8, the J gene TRBJ2-3; tentative D call: TRBD2 (5 bases). The CDR3 spans 14 residues. CDR1 is SGHVS, CDR2 FQNEAQ, per germline. Trimming removed 5 bases at V and 2 bases at J, with 11 bases between. The CDR3 coding sequence is TGTGCCAGCAGCCTACTAGGTCTCACAGATACGCAGTATTTT. Its protein is CASSLLGLTDTQYF. Using reference TRBV7-8 and TRBJ2-3 for the parts outside the CDR3, the full variable domain is GAGVSQSPRYKVAKRGQDVALRCDPISGHVSLFWYQQALGQGPEFLTYFQNEAQLDKSGLPSDRFFAERPEGSVSTLKIQRTQQEDSAVYLCASSLLGLTDTQYFGPGTRLTVL.

This clonotype appeared many times. V gene TRBV7-8 combines with J gene TRBJ2-7, with D perhaps assigned TRBD1 or TRBD2 (5 bases each). Looked up from germline, CDR1 is SGHVS and CDR2 is FQNEAQ. The CDR3 consists of 18 residues. Trimming stripped 6 bases from V and 0 bases from J, with 24 bases between. The CDR3 is CASSSTQPGASSSYEQYF. The DNA for the CDR3 is TGTGCCAGCAGTTCAACACAGCCCGGGGCATCAAGCTCCTACGAGCAGTACTTC.

This clonotype was seen a handful of times. The gene calls are TRBV7-2 and TRBJ2-7, with TRBD1 matching over 7 bases. The J segment lost 0 bases and the V segment lost 8 bases, leaving 4 bases of the junction unmatched. This CDR3 comprises 13 residues. CDR1 SGHTA and CDR2 FQGNSA come from the germline V gene. Here the CDR3 reads CASGTAYSYEQYF. The CDR3 DNA is TGTGCCAGCGGGACAGCCTACTCCTACGAGCAGTACTTC.

This clonotype was counted many times. This chain connects TRBV9 to TRBJ1-4, with a tentative D call TRBD1 (6 bases). The germline CDR1 and CDR2 sequences are SGDLS and YYNGEE. V lost 7 bases and J 4 bases, leaving 17 bases between the germline ends. This CDR3 spans 15 amino acids. The CDR3 DNA reads as TGTGCCAGCGGACCCGGACAGACTAATAATGAAAAACTGTTTTTT. It yields the protein CASGPGQTNNEKLFF. The full variable domain, in which reference TRBV9 and TRBJ1-4 provide the parts outside the CDR3, is DSGVTQTPKHLITATGQRVTLRCSPRSGDLSVYWYQQSLDQGLQFLIQYYNGEERAKGNILERFSAQQFPDLHSELNLSSLELGDSALYFCASGPGQTNNEKLFFGSGTQLSVL.

The rearrangement joins TRBV2 to TRBJ2-2; TRBD2 matches at 12 bases. Germline values: CDR1 SNHLY, CDR2 FYNNEI. This CDR3 contains 17 residues. V lost 4 bases, J lost 5 bases, and 8 bases stayed unmatched. The CDR3 is CASSASSGRAFTGELFF. CDR3 nucleotide sequence: TGTGCCAGCAGTGCATCTAGCGGGAGGGCCTTTACCGGGGAGCTGTTTTTT.

This clonotype was seen a handful of times. The gene calls are TRBV6-1 and TRBJ1-2; D uncertain. The germline CDR1 and CDR2 sequences are MNHNS and SASEGT. V gave up 5 bases and J gave up 8 bases, with 15 bases separating them. The CDR3 extends over 13 amino acids. The CDR3 DNA sequence: TGTGCCAGCAGTACCTCAACCTGGAACGGCTACACCTTC. Translating gives CASSTSTWNGYTF.

The J gene is TRBJ2-1, the V gene TRBV24-1, with no clear D. The CDR3 totals 13 residues. Germline CDR1 KGHDR, CDR2 SFDVKD. Trimming shortened V by 7 bases and J by 0 bases, and 6 bases separated the two germline ends. CDR3 sequence reads: CATSGSSYNEQFF. DNA of the CDR3: TGTGCCACCAGCGGAAGCTCCTACAATGAGCAGTTCTTC.

This clonotype was observed a handful of times. The chain has TRBV20-1 and TRBJ1-1; possible D gene TRBD1, 6 bases. Germline V gene sequence: CDR1 DFQATT, CDR2 SNEGSKA (reference sequence). The CDR3 consists of 14 residues. Trimming cost V 5 bases and J 3 bases, with 16 bases left between them. CDR3 coding DNA: TGCAGTGCTGTACACAGGGATTGGGACACTGAAGCTTTCTTT. Translation: CSAVHRDWDTEAFF.

This clonotype was counted a few times. This chain connects TRBV10-3 to TRBJ2-7; 8 bases match TRBD2. The CDR3 contains 19 residues. Unmatched junction bases numbered 15, after V lost 0 bases and J lost 2 bases. From germline, CDR1 is ENHRY and CDR2 SYGVKD. The CDR3 DNA follows: TGTGCCATCAGTGAGTCGAGAGTACGGGAGGGCCAGGAGACCTACGAGCAGTACTTC. Residues: CAISESRVREGQETYEQYF.

The rearrangement links TRBV20-1 to TRBJ1-6; D is ambiguous. The CDR3 is 14 residues long. V gave up 6 bases and J gave up 7 bases, with 16 bases separating them. CDR1 is DFQATT, CDR2 SNEGSKA, per germline (reference sequence). CDR3 sequence reads: CSAKDWSANSPLHF. For the CDR3, the DNA is TGCAGTGCAAAAGACTGGTCGGCAAATTCACCCCTCCACTTT.

The V and J genes are TRBV27 and TRBJ1-5, with 7 nucleotides matching TRBD1. The germline V gene encodes CDR1 MNHEY and CDR2 SMNVEV (reference sequence). V lost 2 bases and J lost 6; bases outside the gene matches: 4. The CDR3 is 14 amino acids. Written as DNA, the CDR3 is TGTGCCAGCAGTTTAAACAGGGGACTTCAGCCCCAGCATTTT. It translates to CASSLNRGLQPQHF.

In this sample, this clonotype turned up a few times. The rearrangement uses TRBV7-2 and TRBJ2-2, with a possible D match to TRBD2 (6 bases). The length of the CDR3 is 15 residues. Germline CDR1 is SGHTA and CDR2 is FQGNSA. The V gene lost 5 bases and the J gene lost 2 bases, with 12 bases spanning the gap. CDR3 loop: CASSQTGGNTGELFF. The CDR3 DNA follows: TGTGCCAGCAGCCAGACCGGGGGAAACACCGGGGAGCTGTTTTTT. The full variable domain, rest sourced from reference TRBV7-2 and TRBJ2-2, is GAGVSQSPSNKVTEKGKDVELRCDPISGHTALYWYRQSLGQGLEFLIYFQGNSAPDKSGLPSDRFSAERTGGSVSTLTIQRTQQEDSAVYLCASSQTGGNTGELFFGEGSRLTVL.

V gene TRBV18 combines with J gene TRBJ1-2; D is uncertain. Germline V gene data show CDR1 as KGHSH and CDR2 as LQKENI. The CDR3 length is 17 residues. Trimming took 0 bases from V and 1 from J, leaving 15 bases between them. The CDR3 sequence: CASSPPDYHSFNYGYTF. The CDR3, as DNA: TGTGCCAGCTCACCACCAGACTATCACAGTTTTAACTATGGCTACACCTTC.

This clonotype turned up a few times. V is TRBV30 and J is TRBJ2-5; TRBD2 agrees at 7 bases. Germline V gives CDR1 GTSNPN, CDR2 SVGIG (reference sequence). Trimming took 2 bases from V and 5 from J; bases not matched to a gene: 8. This CDR3 has 14 amino acids. CDR3 loop: CAWSPWEGTETQYF. The CDR3, as DNA: TGTGCCTGGAGTCCCTGGGAGGGGACGGAGACCCAGTACTTC.

This clonotype was seen ten or more times. CDR3 loop: CASSFRGQGTTEAFF. The CDR3 DNA follows: TGTGCCAGCAGCTTTCGAGGACAGGGTACAACTGAAGCTTTCTTT. The chain carries TRBV5-6 and TRBJ1-1; 8 positions agree with TRBD1. V shed 2 bases, J shed 5 bases, and the junction held 8 bases outside the gene matches. Germline V lookup: CDR1 SGHDT, CDR2 YYEEEE. The CDR3 length is 15 residues.

The sample holds many counts of this clonotype. The rearrangement joins TRBV30 to TRBJ2-1, with TRBD2 matching 10 bases. Per germline, CDR1 GTSNPN and CDR2 SVGIG (reference sequence). The CDR3 loop spans 16 amino acids. The J segment lost 0 bases and the V segment lost 4 bases, leaving 6 bases of the junction unmatched. This CDR3 is CAWTSGRKSSYNEQFF. The DNA for the CDR3 is TGTGCCTGGACTAGCGGGAGAAAGAGCTCCTACAATGAGCAGTTCTTC.

This clonotype was observed once. The V call is TRBV20-1, the J call TRBJ2-7; the D gene is possibly TRBD2 (5 bases). Germline lookup yields CDR1 DFQATT and CDR2 SNEGSKA (reference sequence). The CDR3 consists of 12 residues. V was clipped by 3 bases and J by 2 bases, with 8 bases between them. The CDR3 sequence is CSASGDAYEQYF. CDR3 coding DNA: TGCAGTGCTAGCGGGGATGCCTACGAGCAGTACTTC.

The chain is built from TRBV24-1 and TRBJ2-7; 8 bases align to TRBD2. Germline CDR1 is KGHDR and CDR2 is SFDVKD. This CDR3 region has 18 residues. Trimming took 0 bases from V and 4 from J; bases not matched to a gene: 13. This CDR3 reads CATSDLRPGTSDGYEQYF. As DNA, the CDR3 is TGTGCCACCAGTGATTTGAGACCCGGGACTAGTGATGGATACGAGCAGTACTTC.

V and J are TRBV30 and TRBJ2-7; D is undetermined. Germline V lookup: CDR1 GTSNPN, CDR2 SVGIG (reference sequence). This CDR3 has 12 residues. The germline V and J ends were trimmed by 6 bases and 6 bases, with 15 bases remaining between them. In DNA form, the CDR3 reads TGTGCCTGTAAGACCTTTGGGCTCGAGCAGTACTTC. It encodes CACKTFGLEQYF.

This clonotype was seen only a few times. It may be a read error: a sequence one base away is much more abundant. The chain is built from TRBV2 and TRBJ2-2; D may be TRBD2 (6 bases). Germline CDR1 reads SNHLY; CDR2 reads FYNNEI. The V end lost 7 bases, the J end lost 1 base, and 7 bases lay between the germline ends. The CDR3 totals 13 residues. CDR3 sequence reads: CASMGGNTGELFF. CDR3 sequence (DNA): TGTGCCAGCATGGGGGGGAACACCGGGGAGCTGTTTTTT.

This clonotype was detected ten times or more. The gene calls are TRBV6-1 and TRBJ2-5, with D perhaps TRBD2 (5 bases). The germline CDR1 and CDR2 sequences are MNHNS and SASEGT. V lost 6 bases to trimming and J lost 5 bases, with 16 bases between them. The CDR3 contains 14 residues. Here the CDR3 DNA reads TGTGCCAGCAGGGAACCGGGGTACGGGGAGACCCAGTACTTC. This codes for CASREPGYGETQYF.

The gene calls are TRBV12-3 or TRBV12-4 and TRBJ2-1; tentatively, D is TRBD1 or TRBD2 (5 bases each). This CDR3 is built from 14 residues. The ends were cut back, 8 bases at V and 7 bases at J, with 18 bases in the middle. The CDR3 protein is CASDWDGGANEQFF. In nucleotides, the CDR3 is TGTGCCAGCGACTGGGACGGTGGGGCTAATGAGCAGTTCTTC.

This clonotype was detected ten times or more. The chain has TRBV28 and TRBJ2-3; D remains unclear. CDR3 length: 13 amino acids. CDR1 MDHEN and CDR2 SYDVKM come from the germline V gene. Between the trimmed V and J ends, which lost 5 bases and 0 bases, there was a span of 6 bases. The CDR3 loop is CASSTPSTDTQYF. CDR3 bases: TGTGCCAGCAGTACCCCCAGCACAGATACGCAGTATTTT.

This clonotype was seen a single time. The genes are TRBV20-1 and TRBJ1-1, with D perhaps TRBD1 (6 bases). Germline V lookup: CDR1 DFQATT, CDR2 SNEGSKA (reference sequence). V shed 1 base and J shed 5 bases, with 14 bases lying between them. CDR3 length equals 14 residues. In nucleotides, the CDR3 is TGCAGTGCTAGAGTAGGGGGGGCTGGGACTGAAGCTTTCTTT. It is translated as CSARVGGAGTEAFF.

Ten or more counts support this clonotype. The J gene is TRBJ2-5, the V gene TRBV15; TRBD2 agrees at 9 bases. V was pared by 0 bases and J by 5 bases, with 4 bases of the junction left unmatched. The CDR3 totals 15 residues. In germline, CDR1 is LNHNV, CDR2 YYDKDF (reference sequence). CDR3 loop: CATSRDKGLAETQYF. For the CDR3, the DNA is TGTGCCACCAGCAGAGATAAGGGACTAGCTGAGACCCAGTACTTC.

This clonotype was counted between two and nine times. This rearrangement joins TRBV12-3 or TRBV12-4 to TRBJ1-5; a possible D gene is TRBD1 (5 bases). V dropped 7 bases and J dropped 5 bases, with 18 bases sitting between them. The CDR3 sequence is 15 residues long. The CDR3 DNA reads TGTGCCAGCATCACCTGGGGCAGGGTGTATCAGCCCCAGCATTTT. Protein product: CASITWGRVYQPQHF.

This rearrangement joins TRBV29-1 to TRBJ2-2; 9 bases fit TRBD1. The CDR3 has 14 amino acids. Germline V gene sequence: CDR1 SQVTM, CDR2 ANQGSEA. V shed 5 bases, J shed 1 base, and the junction held 2 bases outside the gene matches. The DNA of the CDR3 is TGCAGCGTTCGGGGACAGGGGAACACCGGGGAGCTGTTTTTT. It codes for CSVRGQGNTGELFF.

The rearrangement joins TRBV6-1 to TRBJ1-4, with 9 nucleotides matching TRBD1. Per the germline V gene, CDR1 is MNHNS and CDR2 is SASEGT. The CDR3 length is 17 residues. The J segment lost 1 base and the V segment lost 7 bases, leaving 10 bases of the junction unmatched. Here the CDR3 reads CASKFGTGSRTNEKLFF. In DNA, the CDR3 is TGTGCCAGCAAGTTTGGGACAGGGAGTCGAACTAATGAAAAACTGTTTTTT.

In its sample, this clonotype was seen many times. The chain has TRBV19 and TRBJ2-1; weak D call: TRBD1 (5 bases). The germline CDR1 and CDR2 sequences are LNHDA and SQIVND (reference sequence). The germline V and J ends were trimmed by 3 bases and 9 bases, with 21 bases remaining between them. The CDR3 length is 16 residues. The CDR3 DNA reads TGTGCCAGTAGTATGTTGTCGGCCAGGGCAAAGACTGAGCAGTTCTTC. Amino acid sequence: CASSMLSARAKTEQFF.

Ten or more counts support this clonotype. This sequence joins TRBV7-2 and TRBJ2-7, with a possible D match to TRBD2 (6 bases). V was cut by 1 base and J by 2 bases, with 21 bases left in between. The CDR3 loop spans 18 amino acids. Germline V CDR1 and CDR2: SGHTA, FQGNSA. CDR3 DNA sequence: TGTGCCAGCAGCTTAGTTCCCGGGGTTAATGTAGCGGCCTACGAGCAGTACTTC. This codes for CASSLVPGVNVAAYEQYF.